This T cell receptor (beta chain) was sequenced in a study of CXCR3-negative and CXCR3-positive naive CD8 T cells. Study-wide results and limits: The study found more hydrophobic TRB CDR3s in CXCR3-positive naive cells than in CXCR3-negative naive cells.

Concerning this clonotype: Its antigen remains unidentified.

CD45RO-CCR7+CD27+CD95- expression identified naive CD8+ T cells. The method, 5' RACE with UMI labels, was used to prepare the TRB cDNA libraries. TCRdb reprocessed the 5' RACE reads, with one entry per CDR3 protein and no DNA. The specimen's table records 100,000 or so distinct CDR3 sequences. The CDR3 extends over 18 amino acids. The sequence was obtained from a human donor in good health. Some clones in this sample may be carry-over from other donors' samples. Sequenced: naive CXCR3+ CD8+ T cells from blood. Subset: CD45RO-CCR7+CD27+CD95- naive CD8+ T cells expressing CXCR3 (TNR3+). The chain is built from TRBV21-1 and TRBJ1-5; TCRdb returns TRBD1, unconfirmable since there is no DNA. TRBV21-1 is a recognized pseudogene. CDR3: CASSLLMTALYSNQPQHF.